This paragraph reports one TCR beta chain. Its antigen remains unknown. These data come from a study of cytomegalovirus exposure and HLA in healthy donors. Whole-study findings and limits: For cytomegalovirus status, the classifier reportedly gave diagnoses with high specificity and sensitivity.

Primers: 60 Vbeta forward and 13 Jbeta reverse. TCRdb's table, derived via immunoSEQ multiplex PCR, lists solely in-frame clones and lacks some. The sample contains around 110,000 clones, about 86% of which appear only once. Germline CDR1 and CDR2: SGHRS and YFSETQ. CDR3 size: 17 residues. V gave up 3 bases and J gave up 2 bases; unmatched junction bases: 11. Sequences were obtained from PBMCs. The chain links TRBV5-1 to TRBJ2-7, with 10 nucleotides matching TRBD1. This TCR came from a woman in her thirties in good health and CMV-seronegative. The CDR3 nucleotides are TGCGCCAGCAGCTCCCGGGACAGGGGCCATATCGCCTACGAGCAGTACTTC. This translates into CASSSRDRGHIAYEQYF. Together with reference TRBV5-1 and TRBJ2-7, the CDR3 gives the full variable domain: KAGVTQTPRYLIKTRGQQVTLSCSPISGHRSVSWYQQTPGQGLQFLFEYFSETQRNKGNFPGRFSGRQFSNSRSEMNVSTLELGDSALYLCASSSRDRGHIAYEQYFGPGTRLTVT.